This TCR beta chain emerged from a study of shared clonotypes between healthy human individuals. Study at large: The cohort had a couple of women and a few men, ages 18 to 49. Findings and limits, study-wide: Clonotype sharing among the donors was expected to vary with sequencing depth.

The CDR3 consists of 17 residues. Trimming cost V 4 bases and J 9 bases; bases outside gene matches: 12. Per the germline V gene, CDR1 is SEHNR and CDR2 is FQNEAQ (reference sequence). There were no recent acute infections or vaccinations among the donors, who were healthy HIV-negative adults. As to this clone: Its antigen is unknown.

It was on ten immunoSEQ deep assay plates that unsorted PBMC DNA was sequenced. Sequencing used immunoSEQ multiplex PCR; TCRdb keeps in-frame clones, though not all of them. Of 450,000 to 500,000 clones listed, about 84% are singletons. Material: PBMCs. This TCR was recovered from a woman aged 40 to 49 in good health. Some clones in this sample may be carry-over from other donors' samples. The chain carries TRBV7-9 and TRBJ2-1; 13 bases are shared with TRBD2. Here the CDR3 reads CASSYRGLAGRSREQFF. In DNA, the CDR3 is TGTGCCAGCAGCTACAGGGGACTAGCGGGACGCTCGCGTGAGCAGTTCTTC.